This entry lists 16 T cell receptor beta chains sequenced from one sample in a study of T cell responses to AZD1222 COVID-19 vaccine. The data were produced by immunoSEQ multiplex PCR, yet TCRdb's version contains in-frame clones alone and is incomplete. The table lists over 120,000 clones, roughly 86% of them singletons. The input for sequencing was peripheral blood, taken 28 days after the second AZD1222 dose. These receptors all stem from an adult who received the AZD1222 COVID-19 vaccine.

The rearrangement uses TRBV6-5 and TRBJ2-1, with D uncertain. Looked up from germline, CDR1 is MNHEY and CDR2 is SVGAGI. The V gene lost 5 bases and the J gene lost 0 bases, with 5 bases spanning the gap. The CDR3 runs to 13 residues. Here the CDR3 DNA reads TGTGCCAGCAGTCAAAGCTCCTACAATGAGCAGTTCTTC. Protein product: CASSQSSYNEQFF.

V is TRBV5-6 and J is TRBJ1-2; unclear D gene. The V end was cut by 4 bases, the J end by 8 bases, with 15 bases between. Germline V gene lookup returns CDR1 SGHDT and CDR2 YYEEEE. The CDR3 runs 13 residues. The CDR3 is CASSQEAAGGYTF. CDR3 in DNA: TGTGCCAGCAGCCAGGAGGCAGCGGGGGGCTACACCTTC. Based on the CDR3 plus reference TRBV5-6 and TRBJ1-2, the full variable domain is DAGVTQSPTHLIKTRGQQVTLRCSPKSGHDTVSWYQQALGQGPQFIFQYYEEEERQRGNFPDRFSGHQFPNYSSELNVNALLLGDSALYLCASSQEAAGGYTFGSGTRLTVV.

The V call is TRBV19, the J call TRBJ1-2, with TRBD1 identical over 8 bases. The CDR3 covers 15 residues. Germline CDR1 reads LNHDA; CDR2 reads SQIVND (reference sequence). With V trimmed by 6 bases and J by 0 bases, 6 bases remained unmatched. The CDR3 sequence: CASSPRDRSNYGYTF. In nucleotides, the CDR3 is TGTGCCAGTAGCCCTAGGGACAGGTCTAACTATGGCTACACCTTC.

This chain joins TRBV19 and TRBJ2-2; D is ambiguous. CDR3 size: 16 residues. Trimming removed 2 bases at V and 3 bases at J, with 13 bases between. Per germline, CDR1 LNHDA and CDR2 SQIVND (reference sequence). The CDR3 here is CASSIKQQPYTGELFF. In DNA, the CDR3 is TGTGCCAGTAGTATAAAACAACAGCCCTACACCGGGGAGCTGTTTTTT.

CDR3 sequence reads: CASRTGGSGANVLTF. The CDR3 region has the DNA TGTGCCAGCAGAACAGGGGGCTCCGGGGCCAACGTCCTGACTTTC. This chain connects TRBV27 to TRBJ2-6; 9 bases align to TRBD1. CDR3 length equals 15 residues. The junction had 4 bases not matched to a gene; V was cut back by 6 bases and J by 4 bases. Germline V gene sequence: CDR1 MNHEY, CDR2 SMNVEV (reference sequence).

This clone was observed a single time. The gene calls are TRBV19 and TRBJ2-1, with 10 bases matching TRBD2. From germline, CDR1 is LNHDA and CDR2 SQIVND (reference sequence). With 4 bases clipped from V and 9 bases from J, the junction kept 9 bases outside the gene matches. CDR3 length equals 15 residues. CDR3 bases: TGTGCCAGTAGTAGGAGCGGGAGGGCCGAGGGTGAGCAGTTCTTC. The encoded protein is CASSRSGRAEGEQFF.

V usage is TRBV4-1 and J usage is TRBJ2-1, with 7 bases identical to TRBD2. Germline V CDR1 and CDR2: MGHRA, YSYEKL. V was pared by 1 base and J by 2 bases, with 5 bases of the junction left unmatched. This CDR3 region has 16 residues. CDR3 DNA sequence: TGCGCCAGCAGCCAAGCAGCTAGCGGAACCTACAATGAGCAGTTCTTC. It codes for CASSQAASGTYNEQFF.

The chain combines TRBV5-1 with TRBJ2-6; perhaps D is TRBD1 or TRBD2 (5 bases each). The V end was cut by 4 bases, the J end by 0 bases, with 17 bases between. This CDR3 is built from 18 residues. Germline values: CDR1 SGHRS, CDR2 YFSETQ. The CDR3 sequence is CASSRRLGTPSGANVLTF. The CDR3 DNA reads as TGCGCCAGCAGCCGGCGCCTTGGGACGCCCTCTGGGGCCAACGTCCTGACTTTC.

This chain joins TRBV28 and TRBJ1-2; a possible D gene is TRBD1 (6 bases). Trimming took off 8 bases at V and 0 bases at J, with 16 bases between the two ends. This CDR3 has 15 residues. Germline V gives CDR1 MDHEN, CDR2 SYDVKM. The chain's CDR3 is CASGLTGITNYGYTF. CDR3 in DNA: TGTGCCAGCGGATTAACAGGGATAACTAACTATGGCTACACCTTC.

The rearrangement joins TRBV19 to TRBJ1-2; weak D call: TRBD1 (5 bases). This CDR3 region has 15 residues. V was cut by 3 bases and J by 2 bases, with 13 bases left in between. CDR1 and CDR2 (germline): LNHDA, SQIVND (reference sequence). The CDR3 loop reads CASSMHHPGNYGYTF. CDR3 bases: TGTGCCAGTAGTATGCACCACCCAGGGAACTATGGCTACACCTTC.

The CDR3 sequence is CASSPHSGYEQYF. The CDR3 DNA follows: TGTGCCAGCAGCCCCCATAGCGGCTACGAGCAGTACTTC. The chain joins TRBV3-1 (or the pseudogene TRBV3-2) to TRBJ2-7; tentative D call: TRBD2 (6 bases). The CDR3 length is 13 residues. Germline assignment: CDR1 LGHDT and CDR2 YNNKEL (reference sequence). The ends were cut back, 4 bases at V and 3 bases at J, with 10 bases in the middle.

This sequence joins TRBV27 and TRBJ2-6, with TRBD1 identical over 10 bases. Per germline, CDR1 MNHEY and CDR2 SMNVEV (reference sequence). The length of the CDR3 is 17 residues. V shed 3 bases and J 0 bases; nucleotides not matched to a gene: 2. CDR3 nucleotides: TGTGCCAGCAGTTTCGGGACAGGGGCCTCTGGGGCCAACGTCCTGACTTTC. It yields the protein CASSFGTGASGANVLTF.

J is TRBJ2-1 and V is TRBV27; 9 nucleotides line up with TRBD1. The germline V gene encodes CDR1 MNHEY and CDR2 SMNVEV (reference sequence). Losses at the gene ends were 5 bases for V and 4 bases for J; bases not matched to a gene: 6. The CDR3 runs 15 residues. The CDR3 DNA reads as TGTGCCAGCAGTCTACCGGGACAGGGATACAATGAGCAGTTCTTC. Translated, it gives CASSLPGQGYNEQFF.

This clone occurred a few times. The chain couples TRBV30 to TRBJ2-2; D perhaps matches TRBD1 (6 bases). The CDR3 extends over 12 amino acids. Trimming shortened V by 2 bases and J by 6 bases, and 7 bases separated the two germline ends. The V gene's germline CDR1 is GTSNPN and CDR2 SVGIG (reference sequence). The CDR3 reads CAWSPGAGELFF. The CDR3, as DNA: TGTGCCTGGAGTCCAGGGGCCGGGGAGCTGTTTTTT.

The chain couples TRBV12-3 or TRBV12-4 to TRBJ1-4; TRBD1 is a possible D gene (5 bases). This CDR3 is 13 amino acids long. Trimming cost V 4 bases and J 6 bases, with 9 bases left between them. CDR3: CASSSGGDEKLFF. CDR3 sequence (DNA): TGTGCCAGCAGTTCGGGAGGGGATGAAAAACTGTTTTTT.

This clone appeared once. This rearrangement joins TRBV10-3 to TRBJ1-2; D not certain. The CDR3 length is 14 residues. Germline V gene sequence: CDR1 ENHRY, CDR2 SYGVKD. V shed 0 bases and J shed 5 bases, with 10 bases lying between them. The CDR3 sequence: CAISESKVAYGYTF. CDR3 bases: TGTGCCATCAGTGAGTCGAAGGTTGCGTATGGCTACACCTTC.